Shown below are 11 T cell receptor beta chains from a single sample sequenced in a study of cytomegalovirus exposure and HLA in healthy donors. PCR used 60 Vbeta primers and 13 Jbeta primers. Profiling relied on immunoSEQ multiplex PCR, and the TCRdb table lists in-frame clones only, not all of them. The table records about 160,000 clones, about 88% of them present only once. Sequencing was carried out using PBMCs. These receptor sequences come from a man younger than 35 in good health and CMV-seropositive.

This chain joins TRBV11-2 and TRBJ2-1; no clear D. The CDR3 runs 17 residues. The V and J ends lost 2 bases and 0 bases respectively, with 14 bases between them. CDR1 SGHAT and CDR2 FQNNGV come from the germline V gene. The CDR3 DNA sequence: TGTGCCAGCAGCTTATTCGGTTCTTTCTACTCCTACAATGAGCAGTTCTTC. This sequence encodes CASSLFGSFYSYNEQFF.

The chain combines TRBV27 with TRBJ1-5, with 7 bases that match TRBD1. V dropped 4 bases and J dropped 0; count of bases not matched to a gene: 3. The CDR3 sequence is 15 residues long. CDR1 and CDR2 (germline): MNHEY, SMNVEV (reference sequence). CDR3 residues: CASSSGQYSNQPQHF. CDR3 nucleotides: TGTGCCAGCAGTTCGGGACAGTATAGCAATCAGCCCCAGCATTTT.

The V and J genes are TRBV6-1 and TRBJ2-7; D is unclear. This CDR3 spans 14 amino acids. Trimming left V 0 bases short and J 2 bases short, with 8 bases between. Germline V gene data show CDR1 as MNHNS and CDR2 as SASEGT. CDR3 protein: CASSEAAEAYEQYF. CDR3 nucleotides: TGTGCCAGCAGTGAAGCGGCAGAAGCCTACGAGCAGTACTTC.

This clone appeared a single time. V is TRBV21-1 and J is TRBJ2-5; the table's D call TRBD1 went unverified against the DNA. TRBV21-1 is assigned pseudogene status. This CDR3 is built from 13 residues. Written as DNA, the CDR3 is TGTGCCAGCACGACAGCCACCCAAGAGACCCAGTACTTC. Its protein is CASTTATQETQYF.

This sequence joins TRBV4-3 and TRBJ1-2; D may be TRBD1 (5 bases). V was trimmed by 4 bases and J by 4 bases, leaving 13 bases between them. CDR1 is LGHNA, CDR2 YSLEER, per germline. The CDR3 is 14 residues long. The CDR3 region is CASSPGQGLYGYTF. CDR3 in DNA: TGCGCCAGCAGCCCCGGGCAGGGACTCTATGGCTACACCTTC.

The chain recombines TRBV29-1 with TRBJ2-7, with TRBD2 as a possible D gene (6 bases). CDR3 length equals 12 residues. With 5 bases removed from V and 3 bases from J, the gap between germline ends came to 11 bases. Germline CDR1 and CDR2: SQVTM and ANQGSEA. The CDR3 nucleotides are TGCAGCGTTTCGATCGGGGGCTACGAGCAGTACTTC. Encoded protein: CSVSIGGYEQYF.

This clone has a handful of counts. This rearrangement joins TRBV19 to TRBJ1-5, with TRBD1 identical over 8 bases. V dropped 7 bases and J dropped 3; count of bases not matched to a gene: 5. The CDR3 is 14 residues long. Germline CDR1 is LNHDA and CDR2 is SQIVND (reference sequence). The chain's CDR3 is CASTQTGVNQPQHF. DNA of the CDR3: TGTGCCAGTACCCAGACAGGGGTCAATCAGCCCCAGCATTTT.

The chain uses TRBV10-3 and TRBJ2-3; TRBD2 aligns across 12 bases. Germline-derived CDR1 and CDR2 are ENHRY and SYGVKD. This CDR3 is built from 16 residues. J gave up 0 bases and V 6 bases, and 4 bases lay outside the gene matches. CDR3: CAIRGLAGTSTDTQYF. DNA of the CDR3: TGTGCCATCAGAGGACTAGCGGGGACTAGCACAGATACGCAGTATTTT.

For this clone: Germline and junction disagree at one end, which may indicate a read error. The chain carries TRBV5-1 and TRBJ2-6; D is possibly TRBD1 (5 bases). CDR3 size: 17 residues. CDR1 SGHRS and CDR2 YFSETQ come from the germline V gene. CDR3: CASSLNRLSSGANGLTF. For the CDR3, the DNA is TGCGCCAGCAGTTTGAACAGGCTATCCTCTGGGGCCAACGGCCTGACTTTC. The full variable domain, with the rest looked up from reference TRBV5-1 and TRBJ2-6, is KAGVTQTPRYLIKTRGQQVTLSCSPISGHRSVSWYQQTPGQGLQFLFEYFSETQRNKGNFPGRFSGRQFSNSRSEMNVSTLELGDSALYLCASSLNRLSSGANGLTFGAGSRLTVL.

The V and J genes are TRBV15 and TRBJ2-7, with 9 positions matching TRBD2. After removal of 0 bases from V and 4 bases from J, the junction contained 4 bases not matched to a gene. The CDR3 runs 15 residues. Looked up from germline, CDR1 is LNHNV and CDR2 is YYDKDF (reference sequence). The CDR3 DNA reads as TGTGCCACCAGCAGAGATCCCAGCGGGGGGTACGAGCAGTACTTC. Protein: CATSRDPSGGYEQYF.

The gene calls are TRBV27 and TRBJ2-7; TRBD1 might be the D (6 bases). CDR3 length: 13 amino acids. The germline V and J ends were trimmed by 3 bases and 1 base, with 7 bases remaining between them. Germline V gene lookup returns CDR1 MNHEY and CDR2 SMNVEV (reference sequence). The CDR3, as DNA: TGTGCCAGCAGTTTCGACAGGTCCTACGAGCAGTACTTC. Translation gives CASSFDRSYEQYF.